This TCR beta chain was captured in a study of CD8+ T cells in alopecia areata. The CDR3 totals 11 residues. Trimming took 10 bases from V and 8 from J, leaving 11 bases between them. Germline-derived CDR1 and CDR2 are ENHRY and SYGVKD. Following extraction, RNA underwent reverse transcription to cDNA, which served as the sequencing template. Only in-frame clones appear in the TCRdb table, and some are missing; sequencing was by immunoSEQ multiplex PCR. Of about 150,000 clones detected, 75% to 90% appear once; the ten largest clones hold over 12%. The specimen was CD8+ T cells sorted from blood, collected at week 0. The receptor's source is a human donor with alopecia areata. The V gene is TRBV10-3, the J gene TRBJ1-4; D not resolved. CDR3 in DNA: TGTGCCACCAGAGAGGCCGAAAAACTGTTTTTT. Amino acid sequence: CATREAEKLFF.